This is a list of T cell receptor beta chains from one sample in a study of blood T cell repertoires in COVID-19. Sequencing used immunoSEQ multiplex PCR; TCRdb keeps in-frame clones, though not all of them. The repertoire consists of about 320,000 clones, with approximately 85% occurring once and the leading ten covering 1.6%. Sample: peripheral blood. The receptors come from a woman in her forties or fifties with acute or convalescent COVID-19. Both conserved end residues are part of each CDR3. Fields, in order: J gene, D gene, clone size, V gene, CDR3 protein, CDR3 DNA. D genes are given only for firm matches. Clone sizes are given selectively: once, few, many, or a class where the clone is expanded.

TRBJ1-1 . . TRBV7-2 CASSLDGGMNTEAFF TGTGCCAGCAGCTTAGACGGAGGCATGAACACTGAAGCTTTCTTT
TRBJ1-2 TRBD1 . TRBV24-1 CATRAGGGYGYTF TGTGCCACCAGAGCAGGGGGAGGCTATGGCTACACCTTC
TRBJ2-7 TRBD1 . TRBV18 CASSPPRGQVSYEQYF TGTGCCAGCTCACCACCGCGGGGACAGGTCTCCTACGAGCAGTACTTC
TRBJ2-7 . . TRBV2 CASSETPTSYEQYF TGTGCCAGCAGTGAAACACCAACGTCCTACGAGCAGTACTTC
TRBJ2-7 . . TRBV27 CASSYGQTYEQYF TGTGCCAGCAGTTACGGACAGACCTACGAGCAGTACTTC
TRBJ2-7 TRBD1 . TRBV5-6 CASSPPTGQTYEQYF TGTGCCAGCAGCCCCCCAACGGGACAGACCTACGAGCAGTACTTC
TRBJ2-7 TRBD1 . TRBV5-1 CASSLEGQLNYEQYF TGCGCCAGCAGCTTGGAGGGACAGCTGAACTACGAGCAGTACTTC
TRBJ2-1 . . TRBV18 CASSKGGVPPYNEQFF TGTGCCAGCTCAAAAGGGGGGGTCCCCCCCTACAATGAGCAGTTCTTC
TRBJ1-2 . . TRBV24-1 CATSDPGYGYTF TGTGCCACCAGTGATCCAGGGTATGGCTACACCTTC
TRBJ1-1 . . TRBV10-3 CAISGRERGGTNTEAFF TGTGCCATCAGTGGAAGGGAGAGGGGGGGGACCAACACTGAAGCTTTCTTT
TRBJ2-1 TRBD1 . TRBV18 CASSLETGEAYNEQFF TGTGCCAGCTCACTAGAGACAGGGGAGGCCTACAATGAGCAGTTCTTC
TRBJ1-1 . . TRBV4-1 CASSQVILLNTEAFF TGCGCCAGCAGCCAAGTGATCCTACTGAACACTGAAGCTTTCTTT
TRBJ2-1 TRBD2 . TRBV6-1 CASSEFGAGGMREQFF TGTGCCAGCAGTGAATTTGGGGCGGGAGGTATGCGTGAGCAGTTCTTC
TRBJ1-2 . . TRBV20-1 CSAKSYGYTF TGCAGTGCTAAGAGCTATGGCTACACCTTC
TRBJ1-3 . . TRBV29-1 CSVAVSSGNTIYF TGCAGCGTTGCCGTCAGCTCTGGAAACACCATATATTTT
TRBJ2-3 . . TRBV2 CASSAFTGSSTDTQYF TGTGCCAGCAGTGCCTTTACAGGGAGTAGCACAGATACGCAGTATTTT
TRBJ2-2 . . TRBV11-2 CASSLEGGPGPYTGELFF TGTGCCAGCAGCTTAGAGGGGGGTCCGGGACCTTACACCGGGGAGCTGTTTTTT
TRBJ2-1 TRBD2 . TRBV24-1 CATSDPPRGGSDEQFF TGTGCCACCAGTGATCCCCCCCGGGGCGGGAGCGATGAGCAGTTCTTC
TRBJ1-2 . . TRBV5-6 CASTLRGGTNYGYTF TGTGCCAGCACCCTCCGAGGGGGTACTAACTATGGCTACACCTTC
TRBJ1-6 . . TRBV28 CASSFGGANNSPLHF TGTGCCAGCAGTTTCGGGGGGGCCAATAATTCACCCCTCCACTTT
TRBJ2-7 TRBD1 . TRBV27 CASSLYYGTASYEQYF TGTGCCAGCAGTTTATATTACGGGACAGCCTCCTACGAGCAGTACTTC
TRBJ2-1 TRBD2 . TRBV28 CASSLSTSGREYNEQFF TGTGCCAGCAGTTTGTCGACTAGCGGGAGGGAGTACAATGAGCAGTTCTTC
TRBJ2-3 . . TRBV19 CASSIDPERRVTDTQYF TGTGCCAGTAGTATAGATCCCGAGCGGAGGGTCACAGATACGCAGTATTTT
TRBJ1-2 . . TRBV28 CASSLASYGYTF TGTGCCAGCAGTTTGGCCAGCTATGGCTACACCTTC
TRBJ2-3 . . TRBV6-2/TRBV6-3 CASSWGYNTQYF TGTGCCAGCAGCTGGGGCTATAATACGCAGTATTTT
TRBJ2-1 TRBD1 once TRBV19 CASSSDRSYNEQFF TGTGCCAGTAGCTCGGACAGGAGTTACAATGAGCAGTTCTTC